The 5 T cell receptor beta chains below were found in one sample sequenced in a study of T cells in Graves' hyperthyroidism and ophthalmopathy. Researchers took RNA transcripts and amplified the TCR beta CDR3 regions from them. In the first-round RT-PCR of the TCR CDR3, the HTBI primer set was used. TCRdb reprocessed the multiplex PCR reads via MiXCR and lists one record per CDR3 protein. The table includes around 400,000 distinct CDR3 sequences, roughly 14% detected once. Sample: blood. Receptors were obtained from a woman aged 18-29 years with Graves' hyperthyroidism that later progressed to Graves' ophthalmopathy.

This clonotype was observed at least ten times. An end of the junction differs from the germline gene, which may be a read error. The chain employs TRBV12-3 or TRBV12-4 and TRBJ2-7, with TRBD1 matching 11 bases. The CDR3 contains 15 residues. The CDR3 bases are TGTGCCAGCAGTCCACGGACAGGGGGCTCCTCCGAGCAGTACTTC. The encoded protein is CASSPRTGGSSEQYF.

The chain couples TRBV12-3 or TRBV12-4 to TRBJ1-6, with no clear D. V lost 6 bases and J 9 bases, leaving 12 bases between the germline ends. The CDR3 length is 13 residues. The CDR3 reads CASRQWGSSPLHF. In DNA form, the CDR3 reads TGTGCCAGCAGACAGTGGGGTAGTTCACCCCTCCACTTT.

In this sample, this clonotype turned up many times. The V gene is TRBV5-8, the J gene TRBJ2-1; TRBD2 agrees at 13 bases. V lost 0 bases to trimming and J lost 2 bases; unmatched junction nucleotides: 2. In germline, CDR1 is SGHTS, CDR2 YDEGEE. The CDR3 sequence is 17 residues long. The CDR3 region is CASSLAGLAGAYNEQFF. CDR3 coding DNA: TGTGCCAGCAGCTTGGCCGGACTAGCGGGAGCCTACAATGAGCAGTTCTTC.

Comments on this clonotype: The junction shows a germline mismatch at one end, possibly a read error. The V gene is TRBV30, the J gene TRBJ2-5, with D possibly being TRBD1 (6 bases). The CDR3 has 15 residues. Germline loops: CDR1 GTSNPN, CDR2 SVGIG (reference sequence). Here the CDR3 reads CAWSSGASFQESQYF. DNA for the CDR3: TGTGCCTGGAGCTCAGGGGCGAGTTTCCAAGAGTCCCAGTACTTC.

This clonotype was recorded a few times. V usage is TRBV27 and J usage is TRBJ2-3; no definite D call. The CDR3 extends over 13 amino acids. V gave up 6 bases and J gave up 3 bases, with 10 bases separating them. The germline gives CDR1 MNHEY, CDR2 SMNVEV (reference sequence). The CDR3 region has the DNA TGTGCCAGCAGAAGGGCCGGTACAGATACGCAGTATTTT. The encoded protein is CASRRAGTDTQYF.